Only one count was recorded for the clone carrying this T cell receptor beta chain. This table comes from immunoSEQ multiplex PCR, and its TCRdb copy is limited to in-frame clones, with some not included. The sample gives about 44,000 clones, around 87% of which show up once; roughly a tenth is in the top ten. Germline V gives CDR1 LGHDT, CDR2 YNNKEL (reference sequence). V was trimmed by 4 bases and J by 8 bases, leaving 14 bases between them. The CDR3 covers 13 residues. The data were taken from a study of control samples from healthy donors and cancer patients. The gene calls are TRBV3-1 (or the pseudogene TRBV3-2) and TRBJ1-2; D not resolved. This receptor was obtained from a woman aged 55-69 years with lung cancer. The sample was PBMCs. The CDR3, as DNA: TGTGCCAGCAGCCCCGGAGGTTTTAAAGGCTACACCTTC. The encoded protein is CASSPGGFKGYTF.